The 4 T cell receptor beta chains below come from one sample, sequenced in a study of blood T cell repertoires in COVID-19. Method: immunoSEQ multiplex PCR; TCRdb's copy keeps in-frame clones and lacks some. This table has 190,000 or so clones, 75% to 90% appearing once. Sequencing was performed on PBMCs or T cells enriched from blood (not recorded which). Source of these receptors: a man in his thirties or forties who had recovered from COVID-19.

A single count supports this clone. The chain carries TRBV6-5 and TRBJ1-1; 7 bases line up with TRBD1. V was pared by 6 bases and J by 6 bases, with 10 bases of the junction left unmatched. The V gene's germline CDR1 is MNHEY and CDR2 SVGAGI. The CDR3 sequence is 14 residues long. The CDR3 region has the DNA TGTGCCAGCAGCCTGAGACAGGGCGGCGCTGAAGCTTTCTTT. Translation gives CASSLRQGGAEAFF.

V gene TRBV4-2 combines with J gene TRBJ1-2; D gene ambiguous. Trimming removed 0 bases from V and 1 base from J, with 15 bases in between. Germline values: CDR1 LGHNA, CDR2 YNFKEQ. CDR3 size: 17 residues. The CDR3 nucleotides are TGTGCCAGCAGCCAAGAGTACCCCCAGACAAATAACTATGGCTACACCTTC. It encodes CASSQEYPQTNNYGYTF.

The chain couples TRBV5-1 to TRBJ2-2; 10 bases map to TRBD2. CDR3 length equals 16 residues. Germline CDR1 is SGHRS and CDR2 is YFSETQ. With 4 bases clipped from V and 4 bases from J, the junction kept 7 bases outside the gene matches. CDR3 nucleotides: TGCGCCAGCAGCACCAATAGCGGGGGGTTCACCGGGGAGCTGTTTTTT. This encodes CASSTNSGGFTGELFF.

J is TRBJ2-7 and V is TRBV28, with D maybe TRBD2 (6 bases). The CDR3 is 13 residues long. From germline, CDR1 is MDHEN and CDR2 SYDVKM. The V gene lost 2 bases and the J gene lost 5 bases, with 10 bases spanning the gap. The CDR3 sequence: CASSLGGAHEQYF. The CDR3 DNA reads TGTGCCAGCAGTTTAGGAGGGGCGCACGAGCAGTACTTC. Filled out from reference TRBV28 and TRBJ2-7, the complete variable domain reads DVKVTQSSRYLVKRTGEKVFLECVQDMDHENMFWYRQDPGLGLRLIYFSYDVKMKEKGDIPEGYSVSREKKERFSLILESASTNQTSMYLCASSLGGAHEQYFGPGTRLTVT.